This is a list of T cell receptor beta chains from one sample in a study of CD8 T cells in Susac syndrome. A single record per CDR3 protein comes from TCRdb applying MiXCR to the immunoSEQ multiplex PCR reads. The sample shows approximately 270,000 distinct CDR3 sequences, 93% of them seen only once. Sequenced input: CD4+ T cells from PBMCs. These receptors were collected from a human donor with multiple sclerosis. Both conserved end residues are part of each CDR3. D genes are given only for firm matches. Only some rows state a clone size, as once, few, many or a class for expanded clones.

V gene	clone size	J gene	D gene	CDR3 DNA	CDR3 protein
TRBV18	.	TRBJ1-5	.	TGTGCCAGCTCACCCTTTGCAGGGAATCAGCCCCAGCATTTT	CASSPFAGNQPQHF
TRBV30	.	TRBJ1-5	.	TGTGCCTGGAATCCGGGGCGGAATAGCAATCAGCCCCAGCATTTT	CAWNPGRNSNQPQHF
TRBV5-4	once	TRBJ1-1	.	TGTGCCAGCATATCGGGCCCGACAGTTAGGAACACTGAAGCTTTCTTT	CASISGPTVRNTEAFF
TRBV29-1	once	TRBJ2-2	TRBD2	TGCAGCGTCGCGAGCGGGGCAAACACCGGGGAGCTGTTTTTT	CSVASGANTGELFF
TRBV3-1	.	TRBJ2-7	TRBD2	TGTGCCAGCAGCCAGCGGGGGGGCCGCTACGAGCAGTACTTC	CASSQRGGRYEQYF
TRBV12-5	.	TRBJ1-1	.	TGTGCTAGTGGGAATAGTGGATTGAACACTGAAGCTTTCTTT	CASGNSGLNTEAFF
TRBV7-3	.	TRBJ2-3	.	TGTGCCAGCGGGAGAGGGGGCACAGATACGCAGTATTTT	CASGRGGTDTQYF
TRBV7-6	.	TRBJ2-3	TRBD2	TGTGCCAGCAGCCCGAAGACTAGCGGAGCCACAGATACGCAGTATTTT	CASSPKTSGATDTQYF
TRBV15	.	TRBJ1-1	.	TGTGCCACCAGCAGACAGCCGAACACTGAAGCTTTCTTT	CATSRQPNTEAFF
TRBV5-1	.	TRBJ2-1	.	TGCGCCAGCAGCTCACCGACCGCAGAGCAGTTCTTC	CASSSPTAEQFF
TRBV5-1	once	TRBJ2-7	TRBD2	TGCGCCAGCAGCTACTCCGGGACTACCACCTACGAGCAGTACTTC	CASSYSGTTTYEQYF
TRBV20-1	.	TRBJ2-1	TRBD1	TGCAGTGCTAGAGCCGTGACAGGGGAAGGTCAGTTCTTC	CSARAVTGEGQFF
TRBV20-1	.	TRBJ1-5	.	TGCAGTGCTTTCCGGGGCTTAAATCAGCCCCAGCATTTT	CSAFRGLNQPQHF
TRBV18	.	TRBJ2-3	TRBD2	TGTGCCAGCTCACTTCCGACTAGCCCCCGGAATACGCAGTATTTT	CASSLPTSPRNTQYF
TRBV30	.	TRBJ2-2	TRBD2	TGTGCCTGGAGTAACCCCGGGGAGGGACGGGGCACCGGGGAGCTGTTTTTT	CAWSNPGEGRGTGELFF
TRBV18	.	TRBJ2-3	.	TGTGCCAGCTCACTTGCGACACAACTCAGAGACTCAGATACGCAGTATTTT	CASSLATQLRDSDTQYF
TRBV2	.	TRBJ2-6	.	TGTGCCAGCAGTGAAAGGTCTGGGGCCAACGTCCTGACTTTC	CASSERSGANVLTF
TRBV5-1	.	TRBJ1-1	.	TGCGCCAGCAGCTTGGGACATATTTCAATTACCGAAGCTTTCTTT	CASSLGHISITEAFF
TRBV5-1	.	TRBJ2-7	.	TGCGCCAGCAGCTTGGCGCCGAACGTAGGGCAGTTTTACGAGCAGTACTTC	CASSLAPNVGQFYEQYF
TRBV6-2/TRBV6-3	few	TRBJ1-1	.	TGTGCCAGCAGTTATCTCAGACCGACAAAAGAAGAAGCTTTCTTT	CASSYLRPTKEEAFF
TRBV5-1	.	TRBJ2-3	TRBD1	TGCGCCAGCAGCTTATACGTGGGACAGGGGAGGGATACGCAGTATTTT	CASSLYVGQGRDTQYF
TRBV12-3/TRBV12-4	.	TRBJ2-2	.	TGTGCCAGCAGCCTGCACAACAGGGTAACCGGGGAGCTGTTTTTT	CASSLHNRVTGELFF
TRBV13	.	TRBJ1-4	.	TGTGCCAGCAGCTTAGGAGCGCGGAATAATGAAAAACCGTTTTTT	CASSLGARNNEKPFF
TRBV18	.	TRBJ2-3	.	TGTGCCAGCTCACCAAACGGGTATAGCACAGATACGCAGTATTTT	CASSPNGYSTDTQYF
TRBV3-1	.	TRBJ1-2	TRBD1	TGTGCCAGCAAGCCGGGACAGGGGGCCTATGGCTACACCTTC	CASKPGQGAYGYTF
TRBV20-1	once	TRBJ1-1	.	TGCAGTGCTAGATCATCGCGAGGGGCCACTGAAGCTTTCTTT	CSARSSRGATEAFF
TRBV27	.	TRBJ1-1	TRBD1	TGTGCCAGTAGAACCACAGGGGGCAGGAACACTGAAGCTTTCTTT	CASRTTGGRNTEAFF
TRBV27	.	TRBJ1-2	TRBD1	TGTGCCAGCAGTCCCCGGGGCAGGGGGCTCCACTATGGCTACACCTTC	CASSPRGRGLHYGYTF